This entry describes one T cell receptor (beta chain). Antigen unknown. The CDR3 runs to 14 residues. V lost 3 bases and J 1 base, leaving 9 bases between the germline ends. Germline values: CDR1 LGHDT, CDR2 YNNKEL (reference sequence). Profiling relied on immunoSEQ multiplex PCR, and the TCRdb table lists in-frame clones only, not all of them. The top ten hold roughly 18% of the sample, which has approximately 100,000 clones, 70% to 90% seen once. This sample was included in a study of T cell responses to AZD1222 COVID-19 vaccine. Study conclusions and caveats: With dominance at 160-218 and 743-854, vaccine-associated CD4 TCRs spanned spike. There were mostly white British donors and more females than males, and clonal diversity was possibly underestimated.

The chain joins TRBV3-1 (or the pseudogene TRBV3-2) to TRBJ1-1; D is possibly TRBD1 (5 bases). The sequence derives from an adult in good health. The material was peripheral blood, obtained on day 0 of AZD1222 vaccination. CDR3 amino acids: CASSHPGPNTEAFF. CDR3 nucleotide sequence: TGTGCCAGCAGCCACCCGGGGCCGAACACTGAAGCTTTCTTT.